The present T cell receptor (beta chain) was sequenced within a study of T cells in Graves' hyperthyroidism and ophthalmopathy. PBMCs were obtained from approximately 9.2 ml fresh peripheral blood. Researchers took RNA transcripts and amplified the TCR beta CDR3 regions from them. With the HTBI primer set, the TCR CDR3 went through a first round of RT-PCR. TCRdb processed the multiplex PCR reads anew with MiXCR; each CDR3 protein has one entry. The profile covers 800,000 or so distinct CDR3 sequences, with 38% appearing a single time and 7% to 10% taken by the ten largest. Trimming stripped 0 bases from V and 6 bases from J, with 8 bases between. The CDR3 runs 12 residues. Germline V lookup: CDR1 DFQATT, CDR2 SNEGSKA (reference sequence).

The chain carries TRBV20-1 and TRBJ1-1; D is undetermined. The receptor was derived from a man aged 18 to 29 with Graves' hyperthyroidism. Sequenced sample: blood. The CDR3 reads CSARDPGSEAFF. The CDR3 DNA reads TGCAGTGCTAGAGATCCGGGATCTGAAGCTTTCTTT.